What follows is one T cell receptor beta chain and its context. Its matching antigen is unknown. This entry is derived from a study of cytomegalovirus exposure and HLA in healthy donors. As for the study in general: The 100 to 150 validation repertoires and the approximately 670 first-cohort repertoires shared a platform, a later analysis reported.

Sequenced by immunoSEQ multiplex PCR; TCRdb stores in-frame clones only, minus some. The sample lists 200,000 to 250,000 clones; 75% to 90% were seen once. General study findings and limits: Clusters of TCRs from the first cohort tended to co-occur in the 90 to 150 validation repertoires (as a later analysis found). Most TCR sequences were uncommon, yet certain public TCRs appeared in many donors. It was reported that the classifier diagnosed cytomegalovirus status with high specificity and sensitivity in both the original and validation cohorts.

Germline values: CDR1 MDHEN, CDR2 SYDVKM. The CDR3 is 16 amino acids. Trimming stripped 2 bases from V and 5 bases from J, with 18 bases between. Sequences were obtained from PBMCs. This sequence was found in a woman in her twenties or thirties in good health and CMV-seropositive. V usage is TRBV28 and J usage is TRBJ2-5; D tentatively fits TRBD1 or TRBD2 (5 bases each). CDR3 sequence (DNA): TGTGCCAGCAGTTTAGGCCCCGACGGGGCTACGGAGACCCAGTACTTC. Amino acids: CASSLGPDGATETQYF.